A selection of T cell receptor beta chains follows, all from one sample in a study of blood T cell repertoires in COVID-19. Data came from immunoSEQ multiplex PCR; TCRdb stores just in-frame clones and leaves some out. The sample holds about 94,000 clones, roughly 84% seen once. Specimen: peripheral blood. Every receptor here comes from a man aged 55 to 70 with acute or convalescent COVID-19. CDR3s include the opening cysteine and the closing phenylalanine or tryptophan. Fields, in order: V gene, D gene, J gene, clone size, CDR3 protein, CDR3 DNA. A D gene is named only where the DNA matches it firmly. The size of a clone is reported for some rows only, either as once, few or many, or as a class for expanded clones.

TRBV7-8,TRBD1,TRBJ2-5,.,CASSLGDRVSETQYF,TGTGCCAGCAGCTTAGGGGACAGGGTTAGCGAGACCCAGTACTTC
TRBV29-1,.,TRBJ1-3,few,CSVEKQRNTIYF,TGCAGCGTTGAAAAACAGCGAAACACCATATATTTT
TRBV10-2,.,TRBJ1-2,.,CASSQRGGGYGYTF,TGCGCCAGCTCCCAACGCGGCGGGGGATATGGCTACACCTTC
TRBV6-2/TRBV6-3,.,TRBJ2-1,.,CASSYLGTPNNEQFF,TGTGCCAGCAGTTACTTGGGGACACCAAACAATGAGCAGTTCTTC
TRBV5-1,TRBD1,TRBJ1-4,few,CASRTGGRGEKLFF,TGCGCCAGCAGAACAGGGGGCAGGGGTGAAAAACTGTTTTTT
TRBV7-3,TRBD1,TRBJ1-1,.,CASSLIGGGRSTEAFF,TGTGCCAGCAGCTTAATTGGAGGGGGCAGGAGCACTGAAGCTTTCTTT
TRBV9,.,TRBJ1-1,.,CASSGPGLAEAFF,TGTGCCAGCAGCGGCCCAGGGCTGGCTGAAGCTTTCTTT
TRBV30,TRBD1,TRBJ1-1,.,CAWSVLPGTGQEAFF,TGTGCCTGGAGTGTATTGCCCGGGACAGGCCAAGAAGCTTTCTTT
TRBV29-1,TRBD1,TRBJ2-1,.,CSVEGPTGDNEQFF,TGCAGCGTTGAAGGCCCGACAGGGGACAATGAGCAGTTCTTC
TRBV5-4,TRBD1,TRBJ1-2,.,CASSPQGQGMHYGYTF,TGTGCCAGCAGCCCCCAGGGACAGGGGATGCACTATGGCTACACCTTC
TRBV29-1,.,TRBJ1-2,.,CSVGVRQGMDGYTF,TGCAGCGTTGGGGTGCGGCAGGGGATGGATGGCTACACCTTC
TRBV5-4,.,TRBJ1-1,.,CASSLSYMNTEAFF,TGTGCCAGCAGCCTTTCTTATATGAACACTGAAGCTTTCTTT
TRBV12-1,.,TRBJ1-1,.,CASSSLCRQTVNLTEAFF,TGTGCCAGCAGCTCTCTATGCCGACAGACGGTAAACCTCACTGAAGCTTTCTTT
TRBV6-5,.,TRBJ2-3,.,CAAYGATDTQYF,TGTGCCGCTTATGGGGCGACGGATACGCAGTATTTT
TRBV30,.,TRBJ1-1,.,CAWSVQSNTEAFF,TGTGCCTGGAGTGTACAGTCCAACACTGAAGCTTTCTTT
TRBV10-1,TRBD1,TRBJ1-5,.,CASLDRGEIGSNQPQHF,TGCGCCAGCCTGGACAGGGGAGAGATAGGGAGCAATCAGCCCCAGCATTTT
TRBV7-2,.,TRBJ2-3,.,CASSLDGSTDTQYF,TGTGCCAGCAGCTTAGACGGGAGCACAGATACGCAGTATTTT
TRBV3-1/TRBV3-2,TRBD2,TRBJ2-3,.,CASSQRLQLGGTDTQYF,TGTGCCAGCAGCCAACGACTACAATTGGGGGGGACAGATACGCAGTATTTT
TRBV11-1,TRBD1,TRBJ1-1,.,CASSSWTGGLSEAFF,TGTGCCAGCAGCTCCTGGACAGGGGGCCTCTCTGAAGCTTTCTTT
TRBV27,TRBD1,TRBJ2-1,.,CASSQGQWNEQFF,TGTGCCAGCAGTCAGGGACAGTGGAATGAGCAGTTCTTC
TRBV19,.,TRBJ1-1,.,CASSHRERVMNTEAFF,TGTGCCAGTAGCCACAGGGAGAGGGTGATGAACACTGAAGCTTTCTTT
TRBV13,.,TRBJ2-7,.,CASSSTFLTGTYEQYF,TGTGCCAGCAGCTCTACATTCCTGACAGGAACCTACGAGCAGTACTTC
TRBV10-1,.,TRBJ2-7,few,CASSRDLSSYEQYF,TGCGCCAGCAGCCGGGACTTATCATCCTACGAGCAGTACTTC
TRBV25-1,.,TRBJ2-5,.,CASSLDTLRGETQYF,TGTGCCAGCAGTCTAGATACTCTCCGGGGGGAGACCCAGTACTTC
TRBV7-3,TRBD1,TRBJ1-2,.,CASSAGQGYGYTF,TGTGCCAGCAGCGCGGGACAGGGCTATGGCTACACCTTC
TRBV29-1,TRBD1,TRBJ1-2,.,CSVHRGFYGYTF,TGCAGCGTCCACAGGGGCTTCTATGGCTACACCTTC
TRBV5-1,TRBD1,TRBJ1-2,once,CASSLSTGGIYGYTF,TGCGCCAGCAGCTTGTCAACAGGGGGAATCTATGGCTACACCTTC
TRBV7-8,TRBD1,TRBJ2-7,.,CASSAAGTGGSEQYF,TGTGCCAGCAGCGCGGCCGGGACAGGGGGTTCCGAGCAGTACTTC
TRBV7-3,TRBD1,TRBJ1-2,few,CASSSSGGSSGYTF,TGTGCCAGCAGCTCCTCAGGGGGCTCCTCTGGCTACACCTTC
TRBV6-5,.,TRBJ1-5,.,CASRDETVSNQPQHF,TGTGCCAGCAGGGACGAGACAGTTAGCAATCAGCCCCAGCATTTT
TRBV5-5,TRBD1,TRBJ1-6,.,CASSLGPGTGDNSPLHF,TGTGCCAGCAGCTTAGGACCCGGGACAGGGGATAATTCACCCCTCCACTTT
TRBV4-3,TRBD1,TRBJ1-2,.,CASWTGNLNYGYTF,TGCGCCAGCTGGACAGGGAACTTAAACTATGGCTACACCTTC
TRBV19,TRBD1,TRBJ1-5,once,CASSVTGAGQPQHF,TGTGCCAGTAGTGTGACAGGGGCCGGCCAGCCCCAGCATTTT
TRBV6-2/TRBV6-3,.,TRBJ2-7,.,CASSYPLDTLSSYEQYF,TGTGCCAGCAGTTACCCCTTGGACACTCTCTCCTCCTACGAGCAGTACTTC